This T cell receptor (beta chain) came from a study of blood T cell repertoires in COVID-19 (dated by TCRdb to 2020 to 2021). Concerning the study at large: Samples covering the acute and convalescent phases of COVID-19 were provided by collaborators in the United States, Italy and Spain. The material from the prospective study consisted of cDNA or gDNA derived from T cells, B-cell-depleted T cells, or PBMCs. Subjects who had been exposed to COVID-19, were actively infected with it, or had recovered from it provided the deeply sampled blood TCRbeta repertoires that made up the dataset. The repertoires were made available in a free public database intended to serve as a resource for research on the immune response to SARS-CoV-2. The samples were drawn from the first 160 participants of the ongoing ImmuneRACE study and from 1,254 subjects provided by 6 global collaborators. Sample metadata almost always included a de-identified subject ID, COVID-19 status, age in years and sex. HLA class I and class II types, where available, came from metadata supplied by the sample provider rather than from assay-based typing. The paper as a whole reports these results and caveats: Clinical and demographic metadata were provided uncurated, with the amount varying by source and participant.

In the germline V gene (reference sequence), CDR1 corresponds to GTSNPN and CDR2 to SVGIG. Ends trimmed: V by 2 bases, J by 4 bases; bases unmatched to a gene: 11. Spanning cysteine to phenylalanine, the CDR3 consists of 15 amino acids. This entry keeps only the CDR3 DNA: 45 bases, framed from base 1. The immunoSEQ Assay, a bias-controlled multiplex PCR, was used to amplify TCRbeta CDR3 regions from genomic DNA. Under the source paper's analysis protocol: Within the assay, amplification of reference gene primers was used to estimate how many nucleated cells each sample contained. To quantify the absolute abundance of each unique TCRbeta CDR3 rearrangement, sequence reads were collapsed and filtered. Productive Simpson clonality was computed per sample as the square root of Simpson's diversity index over productive rearrangements. TCRdb limited this immuneACCESS table to in-frame rearrangements with V and J called. A share of clones is missing; checked studies link under half to unresolved V genes, and the rest is unexplained. Clone size and the V and J calls come from that table; the DNA yielded D and trimming. Present in this sample are roughly 370,000 clones, just under 90% of which were seen just once. The top ten clonotypes cover roughly 9.4% of the sample.

Participants in the prospective study were aged about 18 to 90 years, lived in some 24 United States geographic areas, and enrolled through a virtual design. In the prospective study, cohorts were assigned on the basis of participant-reported clinical history obtained from a screening survey and a study questionnaire. Recovered participants in ImmuneRACE Cohort 3 were defined as having two consecutive negative NP/OP PCR tests, clearance from a healthcare professional, or resolution of symptoms. Mobile phlebotomists in the prospective study collected whole blood, serum and a nasopharyngeal or oropharyngeal swab from every participant. Over a roughly two-month period, participants in the prospective study had the option of providing additional blood draws and questionnaires. Before DNA extraction, blood samples from the prospective study were shipped at room temperature or frozen. Regarding this clone: The antigen it binds to is not known. Nothing much larger sits one base from this clone, and base qualities are not available.

Sequenced: PBMCs or T cells enriched from blood (not recorded which). The sequence derives from a woman in her fifties or sixties who had recovered from COVID-19. The chain links TRBV30 with TRBJ2-7, with TRBD1 identical over 7 junction bases. The CDR3 protein is CAWSPDSGTAYEQYF. The DNA reads TGTGCCTGGAGTCCCGACTCCGGGACAGCTTACGAGCAGTACTTC. With the rest looked up from the reference TRBV30 and TRBJ2-7 genes rather than sequenced, the full variable domain is SQTIHQWPATLVQPVGSPLSLECTVEGTSNPNLYWYRQAAGRGLQLLFYSVGIGQISSEVPQNLSASRPQDRQFILSSKKLLLSDSGFYLCAWSPDSGTAYEQYFGPGTRLTVT.